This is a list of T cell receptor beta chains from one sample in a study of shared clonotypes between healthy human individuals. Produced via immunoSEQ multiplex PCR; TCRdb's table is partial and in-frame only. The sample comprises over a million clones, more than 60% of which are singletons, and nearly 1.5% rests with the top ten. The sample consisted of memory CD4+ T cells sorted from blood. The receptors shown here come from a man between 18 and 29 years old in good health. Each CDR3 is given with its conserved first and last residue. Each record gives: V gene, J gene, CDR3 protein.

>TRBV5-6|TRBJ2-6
CASSRWGAGANVLTF
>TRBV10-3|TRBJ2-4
CAAGGKAGGPTNIQYF
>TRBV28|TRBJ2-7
CASSLLGPGQYF
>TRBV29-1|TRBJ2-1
CSLGLPGLDEQFF
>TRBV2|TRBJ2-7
CASSEGRWSAGYF
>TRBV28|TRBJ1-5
CASTRSHGGNQPQHF
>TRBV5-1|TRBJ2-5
CASSLEVGRETQYF
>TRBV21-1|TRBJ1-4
CASSKEYIKEQGPTNEKLFF
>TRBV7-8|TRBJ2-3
CASSRGEGWPLITDTQYF
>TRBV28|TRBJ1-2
CASNGGGRGGYTF
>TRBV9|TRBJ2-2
CASSVGGDRARTGELFF
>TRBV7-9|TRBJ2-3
CASSLGSPGNTDTQYF